This entry is about one TCR beta chain. The assay was immunoSEQ multiplex PCR, and TCRdb's table has in-frame clones only and misses some. The data show 700,000 or so clones, approximately 83% seen once. These data are taken from a study of shared T cell receptors in the human thymus. The same specimen was also included in a second study, on human thymus T cells.

This receptor was taken from a girl less than two years old with a congenital heart defect. The specimen was thymocytes.

The CDR3 nucleotides are TGCAGCGTTGAATTAGTGGGGACTAGCGGGGGGTCTTCAGATACGCAGTATTTT. It translates to CSVELVGTSGGSSDTQYF. This chain links TRBV29-1 with TRBJ2-3, with 15 bases identical to TRBD2. The CDR3 runs 18 residues. CDR1 and CDR2 (germline): SQVTM, ANQGSEA. V lost 2 bases, J lost 4 bases, and 10 bases stayed unmatched.